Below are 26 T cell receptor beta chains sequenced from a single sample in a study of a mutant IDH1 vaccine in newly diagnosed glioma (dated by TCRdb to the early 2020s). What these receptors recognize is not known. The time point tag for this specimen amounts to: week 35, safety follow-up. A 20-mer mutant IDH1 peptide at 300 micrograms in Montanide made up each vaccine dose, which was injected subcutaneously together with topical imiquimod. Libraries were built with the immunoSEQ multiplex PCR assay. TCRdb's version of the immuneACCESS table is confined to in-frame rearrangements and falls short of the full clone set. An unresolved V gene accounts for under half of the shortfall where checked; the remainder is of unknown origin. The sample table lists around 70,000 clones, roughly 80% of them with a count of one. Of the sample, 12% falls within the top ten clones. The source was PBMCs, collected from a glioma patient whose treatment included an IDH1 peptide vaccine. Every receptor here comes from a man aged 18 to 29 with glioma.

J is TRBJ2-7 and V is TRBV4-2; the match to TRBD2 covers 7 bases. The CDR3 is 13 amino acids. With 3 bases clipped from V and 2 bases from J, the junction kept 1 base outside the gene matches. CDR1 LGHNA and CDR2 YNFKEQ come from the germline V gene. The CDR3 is CASSQGGTYEQYF. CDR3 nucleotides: TGTGCCAGCAGCCAGGGAGGGACCTACGAGCAGTACTTC.

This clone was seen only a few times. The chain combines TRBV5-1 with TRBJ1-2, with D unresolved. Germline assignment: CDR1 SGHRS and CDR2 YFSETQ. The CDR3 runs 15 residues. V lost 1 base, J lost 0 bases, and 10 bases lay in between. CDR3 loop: CASSLKGVSNYGYTF. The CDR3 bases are TGCGCCAGCAGCTTGAAAGGCGTTTCTAACTATGGCTACACCTTC.

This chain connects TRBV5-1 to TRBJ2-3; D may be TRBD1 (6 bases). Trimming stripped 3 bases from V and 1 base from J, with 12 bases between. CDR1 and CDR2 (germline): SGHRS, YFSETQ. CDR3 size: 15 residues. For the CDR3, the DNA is TGCGCCAGCAGCTCTGGAGAGGGGGGCACAGATACGCAGTATTTT. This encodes CASSSGEGGTDTQYF.

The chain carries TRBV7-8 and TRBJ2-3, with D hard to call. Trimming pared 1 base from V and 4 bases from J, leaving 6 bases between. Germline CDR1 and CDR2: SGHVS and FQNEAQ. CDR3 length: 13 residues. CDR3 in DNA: TGTGCCAGCAGCTTAGTATGGGCAGATACGCAGTATTTT. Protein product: CASSLVWADTQYF.

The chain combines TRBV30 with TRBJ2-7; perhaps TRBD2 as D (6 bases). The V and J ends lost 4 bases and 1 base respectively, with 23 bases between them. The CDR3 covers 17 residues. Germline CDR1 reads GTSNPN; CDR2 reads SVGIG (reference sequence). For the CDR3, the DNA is TGTGCCTGGACCCGGATGTTCGGGGGAGTGGTGTCCTACGAGCAGTACTTC. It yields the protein CAWTRMFGGVVSYEQYF.

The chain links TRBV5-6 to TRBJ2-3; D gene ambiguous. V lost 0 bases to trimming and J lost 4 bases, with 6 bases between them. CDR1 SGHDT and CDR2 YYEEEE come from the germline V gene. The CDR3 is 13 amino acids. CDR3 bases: TGTGCCAGCAGCTTGGGCCTGGCAGATACGCAGTATTTT. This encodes CASSLGLADTQYF.

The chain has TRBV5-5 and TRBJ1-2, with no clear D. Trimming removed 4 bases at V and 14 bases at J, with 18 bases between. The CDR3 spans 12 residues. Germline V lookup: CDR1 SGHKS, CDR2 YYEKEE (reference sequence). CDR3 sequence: CASSALDGSGTF. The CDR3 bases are TGTGCCAGCAGCGCCCTGGACGGCTCGGGGACCTTC.

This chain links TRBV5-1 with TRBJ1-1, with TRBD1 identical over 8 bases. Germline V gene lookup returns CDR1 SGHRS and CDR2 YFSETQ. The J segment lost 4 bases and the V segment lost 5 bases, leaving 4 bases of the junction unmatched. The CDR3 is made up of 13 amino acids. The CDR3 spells CASSTGGSTEAFF. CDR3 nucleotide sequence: TGCGCCAGCAGTACAGGGGGAAGCACTGAAGCTTTCTTT.

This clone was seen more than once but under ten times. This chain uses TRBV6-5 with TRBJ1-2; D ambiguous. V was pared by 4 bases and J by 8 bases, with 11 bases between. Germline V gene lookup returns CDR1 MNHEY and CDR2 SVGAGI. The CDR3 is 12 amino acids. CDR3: CASSSGGGGYTF. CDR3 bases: TGTGCCAGCAGTTCAGGAGGTGGCGGCTACACCTTC.

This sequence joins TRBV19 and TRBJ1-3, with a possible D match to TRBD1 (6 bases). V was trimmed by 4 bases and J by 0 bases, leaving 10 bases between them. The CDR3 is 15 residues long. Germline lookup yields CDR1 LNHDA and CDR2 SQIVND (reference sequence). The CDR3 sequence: CASSTRTVSGNTIYF. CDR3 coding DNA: TGTGCCAGTAGTACCCGGACAGTCTCTGGAAACACCATATATTTT. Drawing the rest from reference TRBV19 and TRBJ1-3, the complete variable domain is DGGITQSPKYLFRKEGQNVTLSCEQNLNHDAMYWYRQDPGQGLRLIYYSQIVNDFQKGDIAEGYSVSREKKESFPLTVTSAQKNPTAFYLCASSTRTVSGNTIYFGEGSWLTVV.

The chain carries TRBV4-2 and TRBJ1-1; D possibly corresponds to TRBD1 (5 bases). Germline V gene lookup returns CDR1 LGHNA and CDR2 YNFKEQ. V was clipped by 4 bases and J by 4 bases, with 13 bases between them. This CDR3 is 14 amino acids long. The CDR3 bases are TGTGCCAGCAGCCGGACCCTCGGGGGCACTGAAGCTTTCTTT. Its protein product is CASSRTLGGTEAFF.

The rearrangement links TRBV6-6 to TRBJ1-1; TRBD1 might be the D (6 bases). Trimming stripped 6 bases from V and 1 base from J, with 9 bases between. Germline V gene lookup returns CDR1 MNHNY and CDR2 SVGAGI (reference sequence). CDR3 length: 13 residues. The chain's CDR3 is CASSEGQNTEAFF. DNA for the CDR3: TGTGCCAGCAGCGAGGGACAGAACACTGAAGCTTTCTTT.

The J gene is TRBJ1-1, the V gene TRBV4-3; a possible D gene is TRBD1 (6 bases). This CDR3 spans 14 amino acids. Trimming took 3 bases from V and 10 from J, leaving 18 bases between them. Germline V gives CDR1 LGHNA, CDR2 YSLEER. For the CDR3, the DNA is TGCGCCAGCAGCCACTTTGGACAGCGGGATGGAGCTTTCTTT. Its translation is CASSHFGQRDGAFF.

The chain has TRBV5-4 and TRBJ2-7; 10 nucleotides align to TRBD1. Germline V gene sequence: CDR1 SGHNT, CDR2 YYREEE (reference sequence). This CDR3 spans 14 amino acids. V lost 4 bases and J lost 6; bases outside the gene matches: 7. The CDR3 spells CASSQRTGGGEQYF. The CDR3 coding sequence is TGTGCCAGCAGCCAAAGGACAGGGGGTGGCGAGCAGTACTTC.

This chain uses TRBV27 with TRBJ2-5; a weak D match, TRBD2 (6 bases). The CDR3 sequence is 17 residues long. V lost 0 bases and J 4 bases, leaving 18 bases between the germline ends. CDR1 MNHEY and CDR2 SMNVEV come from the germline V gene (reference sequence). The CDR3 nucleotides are TGTGCCAGCAGTTTATCTAAACGTGCGGGGCGGGCAGAGACCCAGTACTTC. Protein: CASSLSKRAGRAETQYF.

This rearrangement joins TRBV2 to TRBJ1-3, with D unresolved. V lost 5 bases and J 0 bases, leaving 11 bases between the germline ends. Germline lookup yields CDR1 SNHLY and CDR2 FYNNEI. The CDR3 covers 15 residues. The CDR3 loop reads CASSKDFSSGNTIYF. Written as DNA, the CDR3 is TGTGCCAGCAGTAAGGACTTTTCCTCTGGAAACACCATATATTTT.

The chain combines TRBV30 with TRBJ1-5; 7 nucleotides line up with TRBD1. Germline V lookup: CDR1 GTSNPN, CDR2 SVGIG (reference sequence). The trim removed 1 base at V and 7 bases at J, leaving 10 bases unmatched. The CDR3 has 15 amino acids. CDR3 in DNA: TGTGCCTGGAGTGCCGGGACAGAAAGGCGACAGCCCCAGCATTTT. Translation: CAWSAGTERRQPQHF.

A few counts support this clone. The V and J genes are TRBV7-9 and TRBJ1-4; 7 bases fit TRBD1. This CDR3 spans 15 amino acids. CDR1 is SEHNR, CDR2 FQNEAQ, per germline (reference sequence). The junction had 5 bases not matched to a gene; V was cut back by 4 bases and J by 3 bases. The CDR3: CASSSGQDPNEKLFF. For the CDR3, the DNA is TGTGCCAGCAGCTCCGGACAGGACCCTAATGAAAAACTGTTTTTT. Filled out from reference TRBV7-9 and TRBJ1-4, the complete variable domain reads DTGVSQNPRHKITKRGQNVTFRCDPISEHNRLYWYRQTLGQGPEFLTYFQNEAQLEKSRLLSDRFSAERPKGSFSTLEIQRTEQGDSAMYLCASSSGQDPNEKLFFGSGTQLSVL.

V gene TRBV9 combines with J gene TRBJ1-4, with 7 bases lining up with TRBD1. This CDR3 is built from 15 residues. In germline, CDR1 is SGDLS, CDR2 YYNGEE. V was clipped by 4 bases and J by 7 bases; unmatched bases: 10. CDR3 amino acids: CASSLTTGPGEKLFF. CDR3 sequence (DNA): TGTGCCAGCAGCCTAACGACAGGGCCGGGTGAAAAACTGTTTTTT.

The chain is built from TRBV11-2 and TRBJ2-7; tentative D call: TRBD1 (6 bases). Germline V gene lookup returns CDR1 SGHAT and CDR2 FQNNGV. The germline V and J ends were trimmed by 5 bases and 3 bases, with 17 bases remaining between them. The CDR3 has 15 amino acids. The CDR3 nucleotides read TGTGCCAGCAGCCTCCCGGACAGCGTTTACTACGAGCAGTACTTC. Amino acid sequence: CASSLPDSVYYEQYF.

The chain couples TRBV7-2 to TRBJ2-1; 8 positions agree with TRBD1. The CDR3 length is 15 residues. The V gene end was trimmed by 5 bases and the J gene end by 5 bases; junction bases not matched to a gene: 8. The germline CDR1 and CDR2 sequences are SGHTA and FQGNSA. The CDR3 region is CASSLDRGNHNEQFF. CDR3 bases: TGTGCCAGCAGCCTAGACAGGGGTAACCACAATGAGCAGTTCTTC.

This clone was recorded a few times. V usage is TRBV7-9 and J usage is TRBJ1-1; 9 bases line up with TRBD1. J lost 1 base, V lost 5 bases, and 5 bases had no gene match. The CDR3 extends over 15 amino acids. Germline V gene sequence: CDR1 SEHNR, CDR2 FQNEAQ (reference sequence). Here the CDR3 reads CASSLRQGGNTEAFF. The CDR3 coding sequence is TGTGCCAGCAGCCTTAGACAGGGGGGGAACACTGAAGCTTTCTTT. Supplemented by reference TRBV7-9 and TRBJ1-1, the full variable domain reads DTGVSQNPRHKITKRGQNVTFRCDPISEHNRLYWYRQTLGQGPEFLTYFQNEAQLEKSRLLSDRFSAERPKGSFSTLEIQRTEQGDSAMYLCASSLRQGGNTEAFFGQGTRLTVV.

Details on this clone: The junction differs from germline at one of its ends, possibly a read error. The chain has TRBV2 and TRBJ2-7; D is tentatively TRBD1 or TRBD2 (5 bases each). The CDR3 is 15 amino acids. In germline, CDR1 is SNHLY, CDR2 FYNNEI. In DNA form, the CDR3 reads TGTGCCAGCAGAGAAGGGACCGACATCTCCCACGAGCAGTACTTC. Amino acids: CASREGTDISHEQYF.

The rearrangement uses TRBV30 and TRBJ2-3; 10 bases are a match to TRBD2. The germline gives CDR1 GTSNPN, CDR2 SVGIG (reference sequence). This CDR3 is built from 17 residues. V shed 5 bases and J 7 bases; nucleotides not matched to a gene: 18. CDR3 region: CAWERGGMTVHMNTQYF. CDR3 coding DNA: TGTGCCTGGGAGCGGGGGGGGATGACAGTGCACATGAATACGCAGTATTTT.

CDR3 DNA: TGTGCCAGCAGCCGCGGGGGGGAGGGATATGAGCAGTTCTTC. Its protein product is CASSRGGEGYEQFF. The rearrangement joins TRBV5-4 to TRBJ2-1; TRBD2 matches at 9 bases. The V gene's germline CDR1 is SGHNT and CDR2 YYREEE (reference sequence). The CDR3 consists of 14 residues. V lost 4 bases and J lost 8; bases outside the gene matches: 7. Complete variable domain (other parts from reference TRBV5-4 and TRBJ2-1): ETGVTQSPTHLIKTRGQQVTLRCSSQSGHNTVSWYQQALGQGPQFIFQYYREEENGRGNFPPRFSGLQFPNYSSELNVNALELDDSALYLCASSRGGEGYEQFFGPGTRLTVL.

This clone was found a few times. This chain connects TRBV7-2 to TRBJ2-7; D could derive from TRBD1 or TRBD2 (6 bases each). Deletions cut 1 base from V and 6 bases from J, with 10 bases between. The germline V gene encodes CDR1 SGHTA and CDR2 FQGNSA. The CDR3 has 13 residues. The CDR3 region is CASSLGGAAEQYF. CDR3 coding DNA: TGTGCCAGCAGCTTAGGGGGGGCAGCCGAGCAGTACTTC.